This entry lists 21 T cell receptor beta chains sequenced from one sample in a study of breast tumors, draining lymph nodes, adjacent tissues. From the multiplex PCR reads, TCRdb called clonotypes with MiXCR, one entry per CDR3 protein. The sample contains 250,000 or so distinct CDR3 sequences, over 30% of which appear only once. Samples came from axillary lymph nodes draining the breast cancer. Sequencing was performed on axillary lymph node tissue. These receptors all come from a female donor with breast cancer. Some clones in this sample may be carry-over from other donors' samples.

In its sample, this clonotype was seen many times. V is TRBV19 and J is TRBJ2-3; 11 bases line up with TRBD2. Losses at the gene ends were 4 bases for V and 2 bases for J; bases not matched to a gene: 5. CDR1 and CDR2 from the germline V gene are LNHDA and SQIVND (reference sequence). The CDR3 has 16 residues. The CDR3 loop reads CASSTSGRTLTDTQYF. The CDR3 DNA is TGTGCCAGTAGTACTAGCGGGAGGACCCTCACAGATACGCAGTATTTT.

This clonotype was counted ten times or more. J is TRBJ2-2 and V is TRBV20-1; the D is unclear. Germline assignment: CDR1 DFQATT and CDR2 SNEGSKA (reference sequence). The V and J ends lost 0 bases and 3 bases respectively, with 8 bases between them. This CDR3 is 14 amino acids long. CDR3 residues: CSARDPKDTGELFF. CDR3 in DNA: TGCAGTGCTAGAGATCCGAAGGACACCGGGGAGCTGTTTTTT.

This clonotype was observed at least ten times. This chain joins TRBV11-3 and TRBJ1-2; 8 bases are a match to TRBD1. The CDR3 is made up of 13 amino acids. CDR1 SGHNT and CDR2 YENEEA come from the germline V gene. Unmatched junction bases numbered 2, after V lost 3 bases and J lost 5 bases. This CDR3 is CASSLGQEYGYTF. The CDR3 nucleotides read TGTGCCAGCAGCTTGGGACAGGAGTATGGCTACACCTTC.

About this clonotype: This may arise from a read error, as a much more abundant clone is one base away. This chain links TRBV9 with TRBJ2-1, with TRBD2 matching 11 bases. The CDR3 totals 16 residues. Per the germline V gene, CDR1 is SGDLS and CDR2 is YYNGEE. The CDR3 DNA follows: TGTGCCAGCAGTACTAGCGGGAGCAAATCCTACAATGTGCAGTTCTTC. This encodes CASSTSGSKSYNVQFF.

This clonotype was counted once. In this CDR3 the conserved last residue, phenylalanine or tryptophan, is missing, so a read error is likely. The chain has TRBV9 and TRBJ1-6; 7 bases line up with TRBD1. Germline values: CDR1 SGDLS, CDR2 YYNGEE. With 3 bases clipped from V and 4 bases from J, the junction kept 4 bases outside the gene matches. This CDR3 comprises 15 residues. The CDR3 DNA sequence: TGTGCCAGCAGCGGCGAGGGACAGTATAATTCACCCCTCCACTAT. Translated, it gives CASSGEGQYNSPLHY.

At least ten counts were recorded for this clonotype. The V call is TRBV6-6, the J call TRBJ2-7, with 9 bases identical to TRBD1. V gave up 6 bases and J gave up 5 bases; unmatched junction bases: 14. The CDR3 spans 16 residues. From germline, CDR1 is MNHNY and CDR2 SVGAGI (reference sequence). This chain's CDR3 is CASSPTTGGRGNEQYF. The CDR3, as DNA: TGTGCCAGCAGCCCGACTACAGGGGGCCGGGGCAACGAGCAGTACTTC.

This clonotype came up a few times. A much larger clone lies one base from this, so it may be a read error. The J gene is TRBJ2-6, the V gene TRBV9; TRBD1 agrees at 10 bases. The length of the CDR3 is 19 residues. Germline V gene sequence: CDR1 SGDLS, CDR2 YYNGEE. As DNA, the CDR3 is TGTGCCAGCAGCGTACCCCGGGGACAGGGGACCTCTGGGGCCAACGTCCTGATTTTC. Protein: CASSVPRGQGTSGANVLIF.

This clonotype was seen only a few times. V gene TRBV18 combines with J gene TRBJ2-7, with TRBD2 identical over 8 bases. V was pared by 0 bases and J by 4 bases, with 5 bases of the junction left unmatched. Germline V gene data show CDR1 as KGHSH and CDR2 as LQKENI. The CDR3 consists of 15 residues. The CDR3 bases are TGTGCCAGCTCACCACCGGCGGGAGGTTCTTACGAGCAGTACTTC. Residues: CASSPPAGGSYEQYF. Combining the CDR3 with reference TRBV18 and TRBJ2-7 gives the whole variable domain NAGVMQNPRHLVRRRGQEARLRCSPMKGHSHVYWYRQLPEEGLKFMVYLQKENIIDESGMPKERFSAEFPKEGPSILRIQQVVRGDSAAYFCASSPPAGGSYEQYFGPGTRLTVT.

This clonotype was observed many times. The chain carries TRBV14 and TRBJ2-7; 10 bases are shared with TRBD2. The germline CDR1 and CDR2 sequences are SGHDN and FVKESK. The V and J ends lost 1 base and 3 bases, in that order; junction bases with no gene match: 3. This CDR3 has 15 residues. The DNA for the CDR3 is TGTGCCAGCAGCCAAGTTACTAGCGGGATCTACGAGCAGTACTTC. This translates into CASSQVTSGIYEQYF.

On this clonotype: A read error may explain this, as a much larger clone is one base away. The CDR3 sequence: CSAGTSASSSNEQFF. In DNA, the CDR3 is TGCAGTGCTGGGACTAGCGCTAGCTCCTCCAATGAGCAGTTCTTC. V usage is TRBV20-1 and J usage is TRBJ2-1; 10 positions agree with TRBD2. Germline V lookup: CDR1 DFQATT, CDR2 SNEGSKA (reference sequence). The CDR3 totals 15 residues.

Ten or more counts support this clonotype. The chain has TRBV9 and TRBJ2-1; no reliable D call. Per germline, CDR1 SGDLS and CDR2 YYNGEE. The V and J ends lost 0 bases and 6 bases respectively, with 13 bases between them. The CDR3 is 15 amino acids. The CDR3 is CASSVATGGFNEQFF. The CDR3, as DNA: TGTGCCAGCAGCGTAGCTACTGGTGGGTTCAATGAGCAGTTCTTC.

This clonotype was recorded many times. One end of the junction fails to match germline, which may point to a read error. The chain combines TRBV7-8 with TRBJ2-7; 9 bases align to TRBD1. The CDR3 spans 14 residues. CDR1 is SGHVS and CDR2 is FQNEAQ in the germline V gene. The CDR3 region has the DNA TGTGCCAGCAGCTCCGACAGGGGGTCCTTCGAGCAGTACTTC. It translates to CASSSDRGSFEQYF.

This clonotype was detected a few times. A much larger clone is a single base away; this may be a read error. V and J are TRBV20-1 and TRBJ2-7; 11 positions agree with TRBD1. Germline CDR1 is DFQATT and CDR2 is SNEGSKA (reference sequence). The V segment lost 6 bases and the J segment 6 bases; nucleotides outside the gene matches: 10. The CDR3 consists of 14 residues. The CDR3 DNA sequence: TGCAGTGCCCCCCGGGACAGGGGGATCTCCGAGCAGTACTTC. Its protein product is CSAPRDRGISEQYF.

The J gene is TRBJ2-2, the V gene TRBV6-5; 7 bases fit TRBD2. The CDR3 sequence is 18 residues long. Germline V CDR1 and CDR2: MNHEY, SVGAGI. Unmatched junction bases numbered 15, after V lost 5 bases and J lost 3 bases. The CDR3 DNA is TGTGCCAGCAGTCCGCAGCCGTGGGCGGGAGCCGACACCGGGGAGCTGTTTTTT. This translates into CASSPQPWAGADTGELFF.

Regarding this clonotype: A read error may be the cause here, since a much bigger clone is one base away. The CDR3 here is CASSQCRGSDQPQHF. The CDR3 nucleotides read TGTGCCAGCAGTCAGTGCAGGGGGAGTGATCAGCCCCAGCATTTT. The J gene is TRBJ1-5, the V gene TRBV6-1, with 7 positions matching TRBD1. This CDR3 has 15 amino acids. CDR1 is MNHNS, CDR2 SASEGT, per germline. After removal of 5 bases from V and 5 bases from J, the junction contained 9 bases not matched to a gene.

This clonotype was seen at least ten times. The rearrangement joins TRBV4-1 to TRBJ2-7; D gene uncertain. Germline V CDR1 and CDR2: MGHRA, YSYEKL. With 2 bases removed from V and 2 bases from J, the gap between germline ends came to 13 bases. The CDR3 has 15 residues. The DNA of the CDR3 is TGCGCCAGCAGCCAACCATGGAGCCGGACCTACGAGCAGTACTTC. This encodes CASSQPWSRTYEQYF.

Regarding this clonotype: A single base separates this from a much larger clone, so it may be a read error. This chain uses TRBV5-1 with TRBJ2-1, with 11 nucleotides matching TRBD2. Germline V gives CDR1 SGHRS, CDR2 YFSETQ. The CDR3 is 15 residues long. Unmatched junction bases numbered 6, after V lost 4 bases and J lost 6 bases. CDR3 sequence: CASSGAGTSGNEQFF. CDR3 sequence (DNA): TGCGCCAGCAGCGGAGCCGGGACTAGCGGCAATGAGCAGTTCTTC.

The chain employs TRBV9 and TRBJ2-1; 8 bases are shared with TRBD2. CDR1 and CDR2 from the germline V gene are SGDLS and YYNGEE. The CDR3 length is 16 residues. Trimming at V came to 0 bases and at J to 3 bases, leaving 5 bases not matched to a gene. In nucleotides, the CDR3 is TGTGCCAGCAGCGTAGCTTTTAGCGGGATCTACAATGAGCAGTTCTTC. Translated: CASSVAFSGIYNEQFF.

This clonotype was seen many times. The chain employs TRBV20-1 and TRBJ1-5; 7 bases are a match to TRBD1. CDR1 is DFQATT, CDR2 SNEGSKA, per germline (reference sequence). The trim removed 3 bases at V and 7 bases at J, leaving 18 bases unmatched. The CDR3 is made up of 17 amino acids. The CDR3 coding sequence is TGCAGTGCTAGGCCCCCCTTTCGGGAGGGGGCTTACCAGCCCCAGCATTTT. Translating it yields CSARPPFREGAYQPQHF.

The gene calls are TRBV24-1 and TRBJ2-5, with D possibly being TRBD1 or TRBD2 (5 bases each). With 5 bases removed from V and 5 bases from J, the gap between germline ends came to 17 bases. The CDR3 spans 15 residues. Germline V gene sequence: CDR1 KGHDR, CDR2 SFDVKD. CDR3: CATSARGGGWETQYF. CDR3 nucleotides: TGTGCCACCAGTGCTAGAGGTGGGGGTTGGGAGACCCAGTACTTC.

The sample holds a few counts of this clonotype. This sequence joins TRBV5-6 and TRBJ2-7, with D uncertain. The germline gives CDR1 SGHDT, CDR2 YYEEEE. The CDR3 covers 16 residues. Trimming pared 1 base from V and 3 bases from J, leaving 17 bases between. The CDR3 DNA reads TGTGCCAGCAGCTTGTTGGGTCAGACCCTAAACTACGAGCAGTACTTC. Its translation: CASSLLGQTLNYEQYF. Complete variable domain (other parts from reference TRBV5-6 and TRBJ2-7): DAGVTQSPTHLIKTRGQQVTLRCSPKSGHDTVSWYQQALGQGPQFIFQYYEEEERQRGNFPDRFSGHQFPNYSSELNVNALLLGDSALYLCASSLLGQTLNYEQYFGPGTRLTVT.